The 22 T cell receptor beta chains in this list originate from one sample, sequenced in a study of human T cells and chemical hapten exposure. Time point here: healthy volunteer bleed at 6 weeks. Whole blood, unfractionated, served as the material for total RNA extraction. TCRdb used MiXCR to reprocess the RACE reads, holding one entry per CDR3 protein. The table has more than 60,000 distinct CDR3 sequences, over 7% seen once. Sequenced input: whole blood. The receptor set was obtained from a male donor in good health. Some clones in this sample may be carry-over from other donors' samples.

This clonotype was seen more than once but under ten times. The V gene is TRBV5-1, the J gene TRBJ1-6, with D possibly being TRBD1 (5 bases). The CDR3 length is 13 residues. V was pared by 4 bases and J by 12 bases, with 14 bases between. In germline, CDR1 is SGHRS, CDR2 YFSETQ. CDR3 sequence: CASSLTGVRPLHF. For the CDR3, the DNA is TGCGCCAGCAGCCTGACGGGGGTTCGACCCCTCCACTTT.

The J gene is TRBJ1-1, the V gene TRBV29-1, with D maybe TRBD1 (5 bases). The CDR3 runs to 14 residues. The germline V gene has CDR1 SQVTM and CDR2 ANQGSEA. Trimming took 1 base from V and 0 from J, leaving 9 bases between them. The CDR3 DNA sequence: TGCAGCGTTGAAGGGGGGGAAATGAACACTGAAGCTTTCTTT. Amino acid sequence: CSVEGGEMNTEAFF.

This clonotype was recorded many times. The chain's CDR3 is CSARAMDSYEQYF. CDR3 nucleotide sequence: TGCAGTGCTAGGGCCATGGACAGCTACGAGCAGTACTTC. This rearrangement joins TRBV20-1 to TRBJ2-7, with D perhaps TRBD1 (6 bases). The CDR3 spans 13 residues. Trimming stripped 3 bases from V and 3 bases from J, with 12 bases between. Germline CDR1 reads DFQATT; CDR2 reads SNEGSKA (reference sequence).

This clonotype was detected only a few times. The V gene is TRBV18, the J gene TRBJ2-7; 9 bases are shared with TRBD1. J lost 4 bases, V lost 3 bases, and 7 bases had no gene match. The CDR3 is 15 residues long. CDR1 and CDR2 (germline): KGHSH, LQKENI. As DNA, the CDR3 is TGTGCCAGCTCACCTGGGACAGGGTTATCGTACGAGCAGTACTTC. It translates to CASSPGTGLSYEQYF.

The chain couples TRBV5-4 to TRBJ2-3; D remains unclear. Trimming removed 5 bases from V and 4 bases from J, with 8 bases in between. Germline V CDR1 and CDR2: SGHNT, YYREEE (reference sequence). This CDR3 has 12 residues. The chain's CDR3 is CASSVGSDTQYF. CDR3 bases: TGTGCCAGCAGTGTTGGATCAGATACGCAGTATTTT. Filled out from reference TRBV5-4 and TRBJ2-3, the complete variable domain reads ETGVTQSPTHLIKTRGQQVTLRCSSQSGHNTVSWYQQALGQGPQFIFQYYREEENGRGNFPPRFSGLQFPNYSSELNVNALELDDSALYLCASSVGSDTQYFGPGTRLTVL.

A remark on this clonotype: A much larger clone is a single base away; this may be a read error. The chain combines TRBV20-1 with TRBJ1-6; D is possibly TRBD1 (5 bases). Trimming pared 5 bases from V and 9 bases from J, leaving 23 bases between. Germline V gene lookup returns CDR1 DFQATT and CDR2 SNEGSKA (reference sequence). CDR3 length equals 16 residues. The chain's CDR3 is CSAWDPWEGKGSPLHF. CDR3 nucleotides: TGCAGTGCTTGGGACCCTTGGGAGGGGAAGGGTTCACCCCTCCACTTT.

The J gene is TRBJ2-7, the V gene TRBV27; no clear D. The CDR3 is 14 residues long. V shed 2 bases and J shed 0 bases, with 8 bases lying between them. In germline, CDR1 is MNHEY, CDR2 SMNVEV (reference sequence). The DNA of the CDR3 is TGTGCCAGCAGTTTAACGCGGCCCTCCTACGAGCAGTACTTC. Its translation: CASSLTRPSYEQYF.

The chain carries TRBV2 and TRBJ2-3; D is unresolved. CDR1 SNHLY and CDR2 FYNNEI come from the germline V gene. V lost 2 bases, J lost 1 base, and 10 bases lay in between. CDR3 length: 15 residues. CDR3 protein: CASSESIRGTDTQYF. The CDR3 nucleotides are TGTGCCAGCAGTGAATCAATAAGGGGCACAGATACGCAGTATTTT.

This clonotype has just a few counts. The chain carries TRBV11-2 and TRBJ2-5; TRBD2 is a possible D gene (5 bases). The CDR3 covers 13 residues. The germline V gene has CDR1 SGHAT and CDR2 FQNNGV. V was shortened by 0 bases and J by 9 bases, with 11 bases between the two germline ends. The CDR3 region has the DNA TGTGCCAGCAGCTTAGATCATCTGCGGGCCCAGTACTTC. Translation gives CASSLDHLRAQYF.

This rearrangement joins TRBV12-3 or TRBV12-4 to TRBJ2-3; D not resolved. V was trimmed by 5 bases and J by 3 bases, leaving 9 bases between them. This CDR3 contains 13 residues. The CDR3 DNA is TGTGCCAGCAGTCCCCTAATTACAGATACGCAGTATTTT. It yields the protein CASSPLITDTQYF.

In its sample, this clonotype was seen many times. The genes are TRBV11-2 and TRBJ2-5, with D tentatively TRBD1 (5 bases). V lost 5 bases to trimming and J lost 0 bases, with 13 bases between them. CDR1 and CDR2 from the germline V gene are SGHAT and FQNNGV. This CDR3 contains 15 residues. CDR3 sequence (DNA): TGTGCCAGCAGCACTCCGACAGCGTACCAAGAGACCCAGTACTTC. This translates into CASSTPTAYQETQYF. Full variable domain (rest looked up from reference TRBV11-2 and TRBJ2-5): EAGVAQSPRYKIIEKRQSVAFWCNPISGHATLYWYQQILGQGPKLLIQFQNNGVVDDSQLPKDRFSAERLKGVDSTLKIQPAKLEDSAVYLCASSTPTAYQETQYFGPGTRLLVL.

This chain joins TRBV6-1 and TRBJ1-5, with TRBD1 matching 8 bases. The CDR3 has 15 residues. Germline CDR1 is MNHNS and CDR2 is SASEGT. V shed 6 bases, J shed 5 bases, and the junction held 9 bases outside the gene matches. The CDR3 DNA follows: TGTGCCAGCAGGGCTGGGACAGGTCCCGATCAGCCCCAGCATTTT. Protein product: CASRAGTGPDQPQHF.

At least ten counts were recorded for this clonotype. The V and J genes are TRBV6-2 or TRBV6-3 and TRBJ1-5; TRBD1 is a possible D gene (6 bases). Trimming took 4 bases from V and 7 from J, leaving 14 bases between them. Germline lookup yields CDR1 MNHEY and CDR2 SVGEGT. The CDR3 is made up of 14 amino acids. The CDR3: CASSFQQGWQPQHF. The CDR3 DNA follows: TGTGCCAGCAGTTTCCAACAGGGATGGCAGCCCCAGCATTTT.

Ten or more counts support this clonotype. This sequence joins TRBV20-1 and TRBJ2-1; D is uncertain. The germline V gene has CDR1 DFQATT and CDR2 SNEGSKA (reference sequence). The V end was cut by 5 bases, the J end by 8 bases, with 19 bases between. This CDR3 spans 14 amino acids. The CDR3, as DNA: TGCAGTGCTCATCATACCTCGTCCGGGCATGAGCAGTTCTTC. It codes for CSAHHTSSGHEQFF.

This clonotype was counted at least ten times. The CDR3 DNA sequence: TGTGCCAGCAGCAATCTACTGCCGGGACAGGGACGCAATGAGCAGTTCTTC. It encodes CASSNLLPGQGRNEQFF. This chain connects TRBV11-2 to TRBJ2-1, with 9 bases that match TRBD1. The V gene end was trimmed by 5 bases and the J gene end by 6 bases; junction bases not matched to a gene: 14. The germline V gene encodes CDR1 SGHAT and CDR2 FQNNGV. The CDR3 has 17 amino acids.

This clonotype occurred a few times. The CDR3: CASSLGKGPYEQYF. The CDR3 nucleotides are TGTGCCAGCAGTTTAGGGAAGGGCCCCTACGAGCAGTACTTC. The chain links TRBV12-3 or TRBV12-4 to TRBJ2-7, with no clear D. The CDR3 runs 14 residues. Trimming removed 1 base at V and 2 bases at J, with 9 bases between.

This clonotype was observed a few times. The chain has TRBV30 and TRBJ2-1, with a tentative D call TRBD1 (6 bases). CDR1 and CDR2 from the germline V gene are GTSNPN and SVGIG (reference sequence). Trimming pared 4 bases from V and 12 bases from J, leaving 16 bases between. CDR3 length: 12 residues. The chain's CDR3 is CAWNNRQEGQFF. The CDR3 DNA sequence: TGTGCCTGGAATAACAGACAGGAAGGGCAGTTCTTC.

V gene TRBV18 combines with J gene TRBJ2-6, with D perhaps matching TRBD2 (5 bases). The germline V and J ends were trimmed by 3 bases and 0 bases, with 12 bases remaining between them. This CDR3 spans 17 amino acids. Germline V gene sequence: CDR1 KGHSH, CDR2 LQKENI. CDR3 bases: TGTGCCAGCTCACCCCCGGGATTCCCCTCTGGGGCCAACGTCCTGACTTTC. Its translation is CASSPPGFPSGANVLTF.

This clonotype was seen a handful of times. The CDR3 nucleotides read TGTGCCATCAGTAACCCTCGCGGGCCGCAGGCCAACGTCCTGACTTTC. Its translation is CAISNPRGPQANVLTF. The gene calls are TRBV10-3 and TRBJ2-6, with a tentative D call TRBD2 (5 bases). Germline loops: CDR1 ENHRY, CDR2 SYGVKD. This CDR3 is 16 amino acids long. V was trimmed by 5 bases and J by 6 bases, leaving 17 bases between them.

V gene TRBV29-1 combines with J gene TRBJ2-3; the D call may be TRBD1 or TRBD2 (5 bases each). The CDR3 is 14 amino acids. V lost 6 bases and J 0 bases, leaving 13 bases between the germline ends. CDR1 is SQVTM and CDR2 is ANQGSEA in the germline V gene. The CDR3 loop reads CSVGTDSSTDTQYF. CDR3 DNA: TGCAGCGTAGGGACGGACTCTAGCACAGATACGCAGTATTTT.

The chain recombines TRBV14 with TRBJ2-2, with TRBD1 matching 8 bases. The CDR3 consists of 18 residues. Germline loops: CDR1 SGHDN, CDR2 FVKESK. V trimming: 4 bases; J trimming: 1 base; junction bases outside the gene matches: 11. This CDR3 reads CASSRVTGQARNTGELFF. The CDR3 DNA reads as TGTGCCAGCAGCCGGGTAACGGGACAGGCGCGGAACACCGGGGAGCTGTTTTTT. Full variable domain (rest looked up from reference TRBV14 and TRBJ2-2): EAGVTQFPSHSVIEKGQTVTLRCDPISGHDNLYWYRRVMGKEIKFLLHFVKESKQDESGMPNNRFLAERTGGTYSTLKVQPAELEDSGVYFCASSRVTGQARNTGELFFGEGSRLTVL.

This clonotype has more than one count but fewer than ten. The chain combines TRBV3-1 with TRBJ2-2; TRBD2 agrees at 8 bases. Germline CDR1 reads LGHDT; CDR2 reads YNNKEL (reference sequence). J lost 5 bases, V lost 4 bases, and 6 bases had no gene match. This CDR3 comprises 15 residues. CDR3 sequence reads: CASSPGAGDTGELFF. DNA of the CDR3: TGTGCCAGCAGCCCCGGAGCGGGAGATACCGGGGAGCTGTTTTTT.